The text below deals with one TCR beta chain. In the original workflow: Cell counts per sample came from amplifying reference gene primers. This table comes from immunoSEQ multiplex PCR, and its TCRdb copy is limited to in-frame clones, with some not included. V, J and clone size are those of that table, while D and trimming were read from the DNA. This table holds 40,000 to 65,000 clones, 78% found once. This entry belongs to a study of blood T cell repertoires in COVID-19. Study-wide context: The samples span acute and convalescent COVID-19 from the United States, Italy and Spain.

V gave up 0 bases and J gave up 7 bases, with 10 bases separating them. Germline V lookup: CDR1 LGHDT, CDR2 YNNKEL (reference sequence). CDR3 length: 14 residues. This clonotype was sampled from a human donor with active or convalescent COVID-19. The donor label of this sample is uncertain. The chain joins TRBV3-1 (or the pseudogene TRBV3-2) to TRBJ2-1, with unresolved D. Sequencing was performed on peripheral blood. CDR3 sequence (DNA): TGTGCCAGCAGCCAAGAGGCCGTCTCAAATGAGCAGTTCTTC. Protein: CASSQEAVSNEQFF.